The rows below give T cell receptor beta chains drawn from one sample of a study of cytomegalovirus exposure and HLA in healthy donors. Clones were sequenced by immunoSEQ multiplex PCR, and TCRdb holds only the in-frame ones, with some missing. This sample has approximately 67,000 clones, with 65% to 70% found just once. Sequencing used PBMCs. The origin of the receptors is a woman aged 25-40 years in good health and CMV-seronegative. The conserved cysteine and the conserved F or W are not part of the CDR3 here. Clone size is given for some rows only: seen once, a few or many times, or a class if the clone is expanded.

j_call clone_size v_call cdr3_aa
TRBJ1-1 - TRBV28 ASTPAGVGNTEAF
TRBJ2-3 - TRBV9 ASSPKGGGYTDTQY
TRBJ2-3 - TRBV19 ASSITGVTDTQY
TRBJ1-2 - TRBV5-1 ASSPQGGVANYGYT
TRBJ1-6 - TRBV10-3 AISESSSGGGNNSPLH
TRBJ2-7 - TRBV7-8 ASSSGQASYEQY
TRBJ2-7 - TRBV7-3 ASCLGQGRAYEQY
TRBJ2-3 few TRBV10-3 ATTGGLAGSRATDTQY
TRBJ1-3 - TRBV19 ASSMGRTVTGNTIY
TRBJ1-1 - TRBV5-6 ASSFTSGNTEAF
TRBJ1-5 - TRBV2 ASSYRADGNQPQH
TRBJ1-1 - TRBV11-3 ASSLGQGEAF
TRBJ2-2 - TRBV4-1 ASSLEGGTGELF
TRBJ1-5 - TRBV10-1 ASSRRQGGQPQH
TRBJ2-7 - TRBV9 ASSVGGTAYEQY
TRBJ1-1 - TRBV15 ATSGHLNTEAF
TRBJ2-7 few TRBV14 ASSQDREHTLGEQY
TRBJ1-1 - TRBV2 ASRQGLNTEAF
TRBJ2-3 - TRBV29-1 SVDLGTFTDTQY
TRBJ2-2 - TRBV10-3 AISERQGNTGELF
TRBJ1-1 few TRBV27 ASSSLGGGEAF
TRBJ1-1 few TRBV7-3 ASSLRGGSTEAF
TRBJ1-2 - TRBV6-5 AISESIGYGYT
TRBJ1-4 - TRBV7-3 ASSAGSNEKLF
TRBJ2-1 - TRBV12-5 ASGFARSSYNEQF
TRBJ2-1 - TRBV29-1 SVGSEAGAFNEQF
TRBJ1-2 few TRBV19 ASSISPASGNGYT
TRBJ1-2 - TRBV5-6 ASSLGSLWQAEYGYT
TRBJ1-2 - TRBV7-2 ASSSLGQGARYGYT
TRBJ1-2 - TRBV27 ASSFRGTAGQVTGGYT
TRBJ2-3 - TRBV18 ASSPPGPADTQY
TRBJ1-1 few TRBV6-1 ASRRGRGVNTEAF
TRBJ1-1 few TRBV15 ATSREGGDTEAF
TRBJ2-1 - TRBV6-4 ASSDSGTGRDEQF
TRBJ2-3 few TRBV10-3 AISGTSDSSTDTQY
TRBJ1-2 - TRBV6-5 ASSRRQGRSGYT
TRBJ2-1 - TRBV5-1 ASSWGQKEQF
TRBJ2-2 - TRBV1 TSSPPARVGTGELF
TRBJ2-3 - TRBV2 ASSGWEIGGPFTDTQY
TRBJ2-3 once TRBV7-3 ASSTLAGGADTQY
TRBJ1-1 - TRBV4-1 ASSQEFGGGTEAF